The 22 T cell receptor beta chains in this list originate from one sample, sequenced in a study of T cell responses to AZD1222 COVID-19 vaccine. Profiling relied on immunoSEQ multiplex PCR, and the TCRdb table lists in-frame clones only, not all of them. The sample lists over 100,000 clones, 80% to 85% occurring once. The sequenced sample was peripheral blood, obtained on day 0 of AZD1222 vaccination. The source is an adult in good health.

This clone came up once. The chain combines TRBV6-4 with TRBJ1-2, with D maybe TRBD1 (5 bases). There are 16 residues in the CDR3. CDR1 is MRHNA and CDR2 is SNTAGT in the germline V gene. Between the trimmed V and J ends, which lost 3 bases and 7 bases, there was a span of 21 bases. Written as DNA, the CDR3 is TGTGCCAGCAGTGAGTCCCCCCAGGGAAGTACCAGTGGCTACACCTTC. Translated: CASSESPQGSTSGYTF.

V usage is TRBV30 and J usage is TRBJ2-2; D uncertain. Deletions cut 1 base from V and 4 bases from J, with 7 bases between. The CDR3 sequence is 13 residues long. Germline V gives CDR1 GTSNPN, CDR2 SVGIG (reference sequence). The CDR3 reads CAWSEAFTGELFF. CDR3 in DNA: TGTGCCTGGAGTGAAGCGTTCACCGGGGAGCTGTTTTTT.

The J gene is TRBJ1-6, the V gene TRBV4-3; D ambiguous. Germline V CDR1 and CDR2: LGHNA, YSLEER. The CDR3 sequence is 12 residues long. V gave up 0 bases and J gave up 10 bases, with 4 bases separating them. CDR3: CASSQDASPLHF. Written as DNA, the CDR3 is TGCGCCAGCAGCCAAGACGCCTCACCCCTCCACTTT.

The gene calls are TRBV5-1 and TRBJ1-4, with D possibly matching TRBD1 (5 bases). Germline V gene data show CDR1 as SGHRS and CDR2 as YFSETQ. Trimming pared 4 bases from V and 5 bases from J, leaving 15 bases between. The CDR3 extends over 15 amino acids. CDR3 sequence: CASSLDGTVNEKLFF. The DNA of the CDR3 is TGCGCCAGCAGCCTGGACGGGACCGTGAATGAAAAACTGTTTTTT.

The chain carries TRBV15 and TRBJ2-7; TRBD1 is a possible D gene (6 bases). Looked up from germline, CDR1 is LNHNV and CDR2 is YYDKDF (reference sequence). Trimming stripped 3 bases from V and 5 bases from J, with 14 bases between. CDR3 length equals 14 residues. CDR3 in DNA: TGTGCCACCAGCAGGGGGTTCCGGGACAACGAGCAGTACTTC. Translated, it gives CATSRGFRDNEQYF.

The chain employs TRBV28 and TRBJ1-4, with a possible D match to TRBD1 (6 bases). The CDR3 spans 14 residues. V was cut by 2 bases and J by 8 bases, with 12 bases left in between. Germline V gene sequence: CDR1 MDHEN, CDR2 SYDVKM. The CDR3 DNA is TGTGCCAGCAGTTTAAGTCAGGGGTACGAAAAACTGTTTTTT. Protein sequence: CASSLSQGYEKLFF.

This clone was detected only once. This chain links TRBV7-9 with TRBJ1-2, with D uncertain. V shed 6 bases and J shed 2 bases, with 16 bases lying between them. CDR3 length: 15 amino acids. Germline CDR1 reads SEHNR; CDR2 reads FQNEAQ (reference sequence). CDR3 bases: TGTGCCAGCAGTTTTCTGACCGAGTCAAACTATGGCTACACCTTC. It is translated as CASSFLTESNYGYTF.

This chain joins TRBV4-2 and TRBJ1-5; 7 positions match TRBD1. J gave up 2 bases and V 0 bases, and 10 bases lay outside the gene matches. The CDR3 has 18 residues. Germline CDR1 is LGHNA and CDR2 is YNFKEQ. The CDR3 sequence is CASSQDASKDRGNQPQHF. The CDR3, as DNA: TGTGCCAGCAGCCAAGATGCGTCCAAAGACAGGGGCAATCAGCCCCAGCATTTT.

The V gene is TRBV5-1, the J gene TRBJ1-1, with D maybe TRBD1 (6 bases). Germline CDR1 reads SGHRS; CDR2 reads YFSETQ. The CDR3 is made up of 16 amino acids. Trimming stripped 4 bases from V and 0 bases from J, with 16 bases between. CDR3 nucleotides: TGCGCCAGCAGCAAAATACAGGGATTCATGAACACTGAAGCTTTCTTT. It translates to CASSKIQGFMNTEAFF.

The chain employs TRBV18 and TRBJ2-7, with D perhaps matching TRBD2 (5 bases). Per the germline V gene, CDR1 is KGHSH and CDR2 is LQKENI. This CDR3 has 16 residues. Trimming stripped 2 bases from V and 0 bases from J, with 14 bases between. CDR3 residues: CASSPMNRGSSYEQYF. In DNA form, the CDR3 reads TGTGCCAGCTCACCAATGAATCGAGGGAGCTCCTACGAGCAGTACTTC.

This clone has only a few counts. V gene TRBV6-5 combines with J gene TRBJ1-1; unclear D gene. CDR3 length: 16 residues. Trimming cost V 2 bases and J 1 base, with 14 bases left between them. CDR1 MNHEY and CDR2 SVGAGI come from the germline V gene. CDR3 loop: CASSYTYSGRNTEAFF. The CDR3 DNA sequence: TGTGCCAGCAGTTACACCTACTCCGGGAGGAACACTGAAGCTTTCTTT.

The rearrangement joins TRBV30 to TRBJ1-2, with D uncertain. The germline gives CDR1 GTSNPN, CDR2 SVGIG (reference sequence). This CDR3 has 13 amino acids. V was shortened by 1 base and J by 1 base, with 7 bases between the two germline ends. CDR3 coding DNA: TGTGCCTGGAGTGCGGCCCTTAACTATGGCTACACCTTC. Translated, it gives CAWSAALNYGYTF.

This chain links TRBV7-9 with TRBJ2-1; 7 bases fit TRBD2. Trimming at V came to 5 bases and at J to 12 bases, leaving 13 bases not matched to a gene. Germline V gene data show CDR1 as SEHNR and CDR2 as FQNEAQ (reference sequence). This CDR3 contains 14 residues. CDR3 sequence reads: CASSPGSAGAGQFF. In nucleotides, the CDR3 is TGTGCCAGCAGCCCCGGGTCGGCGGGAGCAGGGCAGTTCTTC.

The chain couples TRBV7-2 to TRBJ1-6; D remains ambiguous. Germline CDR1 is SGHTA and CDR2 is FQGNSA. The V gene lost 3 bases and the J gene lost 9 bases, with 6 bases spanning the gap. The CDR3 totals 12 residues. The CDR3 region has the DNA TGTGCCAGCAGCTTTAACAGTTCACCCCTCCACTTT. Its translation is CASSFNSSPLHF.

The V and J genes are TRBV28 and TRBJ1-6, with a tentative D call TRBD1 (6 bases). V shed 5 bases and J shed 10 bases, with 18 bases lying between them. The germline V gene encodes CDR1 MDHEN and CDR2 SYDVKM. The CDR3 length is 15 residues. CDR3 sequence: CASSKYREGDSPLHF. The CDR3 coding sequence is TGTGCCAGCAGTAAATACAGGGAGGGCGACTCACCCCTCCACTTT.

The chain has TRBV7-2 and TRBJ1-5; TRBD1 matches 7 bases. Germline CDR1 and CDR2: SGHTA and FQGNSA. This CDR3 has 16 residues. Trimming took 2 bases from V and 4 from J; bases not matched to a gene: 8. The CDR3 loop is CASSLNAGTVNQPQHF. The DNA for the CDR3 is TGTGCCAGCAGCTTAAACGCCGGGACAGTAAATCAGCCCCAGCATTTT.

This chain joins TRBV6-5 and TRBJ1-5; D call uncertain. The CDR3 has 15 amino acids. CDR1 is MNHEY, CDR2 SVGAGI, per germline. Trimming pared 0 bases from V and 6 bases from J, leaving 12 bases between. This chain's CDR3 is CASSYSSLVSQPQHF. For the CDR3, the DNA is TGTGCCAGCAGTTACTCGAGTCTGGTATCTCAGCCCCAGCATTTT.

This clone was picked up one time. The chain recombines TRBV9 with TRBJ2-5; D may be TRBD1 (7 bases). Germline V gene data show CDR1 as SGDLS and CDR2 as YYNGEE. Trimming removed 3 bases at V and 0 bases at J, with 12 bases between. The CDR3 covers 15 residues. This CDR3 is CASSGGGGYQETQYF. The CDR3 bases are TGTGCCAGCAGCGGAGGAGGGGGCTACCAAGAGACCCAGTACTTC.

The rearrangement links TRBV6-1 to TRBJ1-1, with TRBD1 as a possible D gene (6 bases). The germline V gene encodes CDR1 MNHNS and CDR2 SASEGT. Trimming cost V 2 bases and J 3 bases, with 13 bases left between them. This CDR3 region has 15 residues. The CDR3 loop is CASSEQSGAYTEAFF. CDR3 in DNA: TGTGCCAGCAGTGAACAGTCAGGGGCGTACACTGAAGCTTTCTTT.

The V call is TRBV9, the J call TRBJ2-2, with D possibly matching TRBD2 (6 bases). The CDR3 spans 15 residues. Germline values: CDR1 SGDLS, CDR2 YYNGEE. Trimming removed 4 bases at V and 4 bases at J, with 14 bases between. The CDR3 nucleotides read TGTGCCAGCAGCATCGAGGCGGGACGCACCGGGGAGCTGTTTTTT. Protein: CASSIEAGRTGELFF. Based on the CDR3 plus reference TRBV9 and TRBJ2-2, the full variable domain is DSGVTQTPKHLITATGQRVTLRCSPRSGDLSVYWYQQSLDQGLQFLIQYYNGEERAKGNILERFSAQQFPDLHSELNLSSLELGDSALYFCASSIEAGRTGELFFGEGSRLTVL.

The gene calls are TRBV7-2 and TRBJ1-2; no reliable D call. This CDR3 is built from 14 residues. The ends were cut back, 2 bases at V and 6 bases at J, with 13 bases in the middle. CDR1 is SGHTA and CDR2 is FQGNSA in the germline V gene. DNA of the CDR3: TGTGCCAGCAGCTTAAGTGGACCGAAAGATGGCTACACCTTC. The encoded protein is CASSLSGPKDGYTF.

This clone was counted only a few times. The gene calls are TRBV2 and TRBJ2-3; 8 positions agree with TRBD2. The CDR3 has 11 amino acids. The V segment lost 7 bases and the J segment 10 bases; nucleotides outside the gene matches: 4. The V gene's germline CDR1 is SNHLY and CDR2 FYNNEI. CDR3 sequence (DNA): TGTGCCAGCAAGCAGCGGGAGCCGCAGTATTTT. Amino acids: CASKQREPQYF.